This passage covers 14 T cell receptor beta chains from one sample sequenced in a study of metastatic and nonmetastatic thyroid tumors. Until they underwent thyroid surgery, no patient had received any treatment. From the PCR reads, TCRdb re-called clones with MiXCR. The table lists about 35,000 clones, about 18% of them singletons. Material: blood. The receptors here all came from a male donor with papillary thyroid cancer or a benign thyroid nodule (not recorded which). Some clones in this sample may be carry-over from other donors' samples.

The V and J genes are TRBV5-1 and TRBJ2-7, with a possible D match to TRBD1 (5 bases). The length of the CDR3 is 15 residues. V was clipped by 3 bases and J by 3 bases, with 16 bases between them. In germline, CDR1 is SGHRS, CDR2 YFSETQ. CDR3 protein: CASSSVTAVSYEQYF. Written as DNA, the CDR3 is TGCGCCAGCAGCTCCGTGACAGCCGTCAGCTACGAGCAGTACTTC.

As concerns this clone: One end of the junction is discordant with germline, which a read error may explain. The J gene is TRBJ2-1, the V gene TRBV6-1; 7 nucleotides match TRBD1. This CDR3 is built from 13 residues. In germline, CDR1 is MNHNS, CDR2 SASEGT. The CDR3 DNA follows: TGTGCCAGCAGGCAGGGGGTCCCGGATGAGCAGTCCTTC. Translated, it gives CASRQGVPDEQSF.

This sequence joins TRBV6-1 and TRBJ2-7; 9 positions match TRBD1. The CDR3 sequence is 16 residues long. Germline CDR1 and CDR2: MNHNS and SASEGT. The ends lost 8 bases at V and 3 bases at J; junction bases unmatched: 14. CDR3 nucleotide sequence: TGTGCCAGCGGAAGGGCCTCGGGACAGGGCCTCTACGAGCAGTACTTC. Encoded protein: CASGRASGQGLYEQYF.

To note about this clone: One end of the junction is discordant with germline, which a read error may explain. This rearrangement joins TRBV4-2 to TRBJ1-2; D call uncertain. Germline assignment: CDR1 LGHNA and CDR2 YNFKEQ. The length of the CDR3 is 14 residues. In nucleotides, the CDR3 is TGTGCCAGCAACCAAGAACGAGCCGACGATGGCTACACCTTC. Amino acid sequence: CASNQERADDGYTF.

The J gene is TRBJ2-1, the V gene TRBV28, with 11 nucleotides matching TRBD2. The J segment lost 4 bases and the V segment lost 10 bases, leaving 9 bases of the junction unmatched. There are 15 residues in the CDR3. Germline V gene sequence: CDR1 MDHEN, CDR2 SYDVKM. The CDR3 here is CAIIRSGGVYNEQFF. CDR3 coding DNA: TGTGCCATCATACGTAGCGGGGGGGTTTACAATGAGCAGTTCTTC.

This clone was detected many times. V is TRBV3-1 and J is TRBJ2-2; the D gene is possibly TRBD2 (5 bases). The V gene's germline CDR1 is LGHDT and CDR2 YNNKEL (reference sequence). The CDR3 contains 13 residues. Trimming removed 4 bases at V and 5 bases at J, with 8 bases between. CDR3 region: CASSPGWTGELFF. Here the CDR3 DNA reads TGTGCCAGCAGCCCGGGGTGGACCGGGGAGCTGTTTTTT.

This clone was found a few times. The V call is TRBV6-2 or TRBV6-3, the J call TRBJ1-5; 8 bases are shared with TRBD1. CDR1 and CDR2 from the germline V gene are MNHEY and SVGEGT. The trim removed 6 bases at V and 6 bases at J, leaving 10 bases unmatched. CDR3 size: 15 residues. The CDR3 DNA sequence: TGTGCCAGCAGGATCGTGACAGGGGACGGTCAGCCCCAGCATTTT. Its translation: CASRIVTGDGQPQHF.

In this sample, this clone turned up a few times. The rearrangement links TRBV6-2 or TRBV6-3 to TRBJ2-7, with D perhaps TRBD1 or TRBD2 (7 bases each). The V gene lost 8 bases and the J gene lost 7 bases, with 24 bases spanning the gap. Germline CDR1 and CDR2: MNHEY and SVGEGT. The CDR3 is 15 amino acids. The CDR3 spells CASVPREGAQGEQYF. The CDR3 DNA reads TGTGCCAGCGTCCCGAGGGAGGGGGCCCAGGGAGAGCAGTACTTC.

This sequence joins TRBV6-1 and TRBJ1-2; unclear D gene. CDR1 MNHNS and CDR2 SASEGT come from the germline V gene. This CDR3 spans 15 amino acids. Trimming removed 2 bases from V and 2 bases from J, with 12 bases in between. CDR3 loop: CASSETHLMNYGYTF. CDR3 DNA: TGTGCCAGCAGTGAAACCCACCTTATGAACTATGGCTACACCTTC.

In its sample, this clone was seen a few times. The junction does not match germline at one end; this may be a read error. Other DNA sequences in this specimen translate into the identical CDR3. The rearrangement joins TRBV6-1 to TRBJ1-2; D is undetermined. The CDR3 totals 15 residues. Per the germline V gene, CDR1 is MNHNS and CDR2 is SASEGT. The CDR3 region has the DNA TGTGCCAGCAGACAGTTCCACGGATTGATCTATGGATACACCTTC. It specifies CASRQFHGLIYGYTF.

This clone has ten or more counts. The rearrangement uses TRBV29-1 and TRBJ2-1; 16 nucleotides agree with TRBD2. The CDR3 covers 19 residues. Germline V gives CDR1 SQVTM, CDR2 ANQGSEA. V dropped 3 bases and J dropped 0; count of bases not matched to a gene: 8. This CDR3 is CSVDPGLAGGPISYNEQFF. CDR3 in DNA: TGCAGCGTTGATCCGGGACTAGCGGGAGGGCCAATCTCCTACAATGAGCAGTTCTTC.

The chain combines TRBV20-1 with TRBJ2-3; D is possibly TRBD2 (6 bases). CDR1 is DFQATT and CDR2 is SNEGSKA in the germline V gene (reference sequence). The CDR3 sequence is 16 residues long. V shed 0 bases and J shed 2 bases, with 15 bases lying between them. CDR3 DNA sequence: TGCAGTGCTAGAGATTCTGGACTACCTATCACAGATACGCAGTATTTT. It yields the protein CSARDSGLPITDTQYF.

This clone has more than one count but fewer than ten. The chain combines TRBV28 with TRBJ2-1; 10 nucleotides line up with TRBD1. The CDR3 covers 16 residues. J was trimmed by 4 bases and V by 5 bases; bases with no gene match: 8. CDR1 is MDHEN, CDR2 SYDVKM, per germline. This CDR3 reads CASSQWTGGTYNEQFF. The CDR3 bases are TGTGCCAGCAGTCAGTGGACAGGGGGAACATACAATGAGCAGTTCTTC.

This rearrangement joins TRBV11-2 to TRBJ1-1, with D tentatively TRBD1 (6 bases). CDR1 SGHAT and CDR2 FQNNGV come from the germline V gene. V gave up 3 bases and J gave up 6 bases, with 26 bases separating them. The CDR3 totals 18 residues. The CDR3 coding sequence is TGTGCCAGCAGCTTCACCAGCGGGGGGGGCCTAAACCGAGCTGAAGCTTTCTTT. Its translation: CASSFTSGGGLNRAEAFF.